The clone carrying this TCR beta chain was detected many times. Its cognate antigen is unknown. These data come from a study of T-cell memory formation after mild COVID-19. Whole-study findings and limits: Clones that contracted from day 15 to 85 were balanced CD4/CD8, while later expanders leaned CD4+. Among contracting clones, CD4+ were mainly CM/EM and CD8+ enriched in EMRA.

This CDR3 is built from 14 residues. The junction had 3 bases not matched to a gene; V was cut back by 5 bases and J by 1 base. Barcoded TCR alpha and TCR beta cDNA libraries with UMIs came from 5'RACE using constant-segment primers. TCRdb used MiXCR to reprocess the 5' RACE reads, holding one entry per CDR3 protein. Of about 430,000 distinct CDR3 sequences in the sample, 24% were seen once. The receptor comes from an adult woman who had mild COVID-19 (a few samples of this study predate the infection). Cell type and time point are not known. This rearrangement joins TRBV12-3 or TRBV12-4 to TRBJ1-1, with 8 positions matching TRBD1. The sequenced sample consisted of PBMCs or a T cell subset sorted from them (not recorded which). Written as DNA, the CDR3 is TGTGCCAGCAGTCCCGACAGGGGGAACACTGAAGCTTTCTTT. Its protein is CASSPDRGNTEAFF.